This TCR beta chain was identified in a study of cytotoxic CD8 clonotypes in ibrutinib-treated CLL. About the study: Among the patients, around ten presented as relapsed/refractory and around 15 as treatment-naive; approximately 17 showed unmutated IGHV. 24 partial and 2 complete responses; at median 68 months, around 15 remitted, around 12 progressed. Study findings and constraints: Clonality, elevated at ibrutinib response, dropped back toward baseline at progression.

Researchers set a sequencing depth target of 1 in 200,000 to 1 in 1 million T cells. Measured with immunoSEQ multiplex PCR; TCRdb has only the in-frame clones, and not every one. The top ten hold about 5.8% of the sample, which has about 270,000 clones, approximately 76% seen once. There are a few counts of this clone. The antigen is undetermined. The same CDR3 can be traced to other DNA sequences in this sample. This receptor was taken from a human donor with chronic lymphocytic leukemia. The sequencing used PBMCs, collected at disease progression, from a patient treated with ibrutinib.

The CDR3 coding sequence is TGCGCCAGCAGCCAACGTGGTACTGAAGCTTTCTTT. Encoded protein: CASSQRGTEAFF. The chain uses TRBV4-1 and TRBJ1-1; unclear D gene. Germline V lookup: CDR1 MGHRA, CDR2 YSYEKL. The CDR3 totals 12 residues. Trimming stripped 2 bases from V and 5 bases from J, with 6 bases between.